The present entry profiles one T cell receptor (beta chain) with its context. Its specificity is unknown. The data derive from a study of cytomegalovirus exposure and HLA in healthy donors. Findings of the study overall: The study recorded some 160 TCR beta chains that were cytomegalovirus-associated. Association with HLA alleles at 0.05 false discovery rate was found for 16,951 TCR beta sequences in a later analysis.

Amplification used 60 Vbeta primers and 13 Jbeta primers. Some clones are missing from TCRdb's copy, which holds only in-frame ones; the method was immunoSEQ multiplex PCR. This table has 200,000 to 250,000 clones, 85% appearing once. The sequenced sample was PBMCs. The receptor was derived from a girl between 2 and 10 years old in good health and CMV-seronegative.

The DNA for the CDR3 is TGTGCCAGTACAGCGGGAACCTACGAGCAGTACTTC. It translates to CASTAGTYEQYF. The rearrangement joins TRBV2 to TRBJ2-7, with 7 bases matching TRBD2. In germline, CDR1 is SNHLY, CDR2 FYNNEI. This CDR3 spans 12 amino acids. Trimming removed 9 bases from V and 2 bases from J; junction bases left unmatched: 4.